These 31 T cell receptor beta chains originate from one sample sequenced in a study of blood T cell repertoires in COVID-19. Sequencing used immunoSEQ multiplex PCR; TCRdb keeps in-frame clones, though not all of them. The sample shows hundreds of thousands of clones, 70% to 90% of them seen only once. The sample consisted of peripheral blood. Receptors were obtained from a middle-aged woman who had recovered from COVID-19.

The chain carries TRBV11-2 and TRBJ2-7; D is undetermined. In germline, CDR1 is SGHAT, CDR2 FQNNGV. The CDR3 consists of 15 residues. V lost 5 bases, J lost 5 bases, and 19 bases lay in between. CDR3 residues: CASSQTRVGKDEQYF. The CDR3 DNA sequence: TGTGCCAGCAGCCAAACCCGGGTCGGTAAGGACGAGCAGTACTTC.

The table lists this clone with a few counts. The chain links TRBV19 to TRBJ2-2, with TRBD1 matching 9 bases. Germline V gene data show CDR1 as LNHDA and CDR2 as SQIVND (reference sequence). The CDR3 has 15 residues. V shed 6 bases and J 6 bases; nucleotides not matched to a gene: 8. In nucleotides, the CDR3 is TGTGCCAGTAGATTGGACAGGGGCGGCGCCGGGGAGCTGTTTTTT. The encoded protein is CASRLDRGGAGELFF.

About this clone: Different DNA sequences within this sample yield the same CDR3. The chain uses TRBV19 and TRBJ1-2, with a weak D call TRBD1 (6 bases). The germline gives CDR1 LNHDA, CDR2 SQIVND (reference sequence). Trimming pared 0 bases from V and 5 bases from J, leaving 7 bases between. The CDR3 consists of 13 residues. Here the CDR3 reads CASSIDRGYGYTF. The CDR3 nucleotides are TGTGCCAGTAGTATAGACAGGGGATATGGCTACACCTTC.

This clone was picked up a small number of times. The J gene is TRBJ1-1, the V gene TRBV2; TRBD1 agrees at 9 bases. Germline lookup yields CDR1 SNHLY and CDR2 FYNNEI. Trimming removed 9 bases from V and 0 bases from J; junction bases left unmatched: 8. The CDR3 loop spans 15 amino acids. The CDR3 reads CASTKDRGLNTEAFF. DNA for the CDR3: TGTGCCAGTACCAAGGACAGGGGCCTGAACACTGAAGCTTTCTTT.

The V and J genes are TRBV19 and TRBJ2-3, with TRBD2 matching over 7 bases. The CDR3 extends over 17 amino acids. V shed 5 bases and J 2 bases; nucleotides not matched to a gene: 13. The V gene's germline CDR1 is LNHDA and CDR2 SQIVND (reference sequence). In DNA, the CDR3 is TGTGCCAGTAGTCCCATGACCGGGGGGTTCCTCACAGATACGCAGTATTTT. Its protein is CASSPMTGGFLTDTQYF.

This rearrangement joins TRBV4-1 to TRBJ2-3; D gene unclear. The length of the CDR3 is 13 residues. The germline V gene encodes CDR1 MGHRA and CDR2 YSYEKL. Trimming took 4 bases from V and 6 from J, leaving 11 bases between them. Written as DNA, the CDR3 is TGCGCCAGCAGCCCCCCCCTAGAGGATACGCAGTATTTT. This sequence encodes CASSPPLEDTQYF.

This sequence joins TRBV19 and TRBJ1-2; D remains ambiguous. From germline, CDR1 is LNHDA and CDR2 SQIVND (reference sequence). The length of the CDR3 is 14 residues. V lost 8 bases, J lost 8 bases, and 21 bases lay in between. The CDR3 sequence is CASSEHTSFGGYTF. The CDR3 DNA follows: TGTGCCAGTTCGGAGCATACCTCCTTCGGCGGCTACACCTTC.

The rearrangement links TRBV11-3 to TRBJ2-1, with 7 nucleotides matching TRBD2. Trimming cost V 5 bases and J 6 bases; bases outside gene matches: 10. There are 15 residues in the CDR3. The germline V gene has CDR1 SGHNT and CDR2 YENEEA. The CDR3 sequence is CASSNGEGRSNEQFF. The CDR3 DNA follows: TGTGCCAGCAGCAATGGGGAGGGCCGTTCCAATGAGCAGTTCTTC.

This chain joins TRBV21-1 and TRBJ1-3; TRBD1, the D gene given by the table, was not confirmed from the DNA. TRBV21-1 is recorded as a pseudogene. The CDR3 contains 14 residues. CDR3 DNA sequence: TGTGCCAGCTATCAAGTAGAACAGGCGAATATTATCTTCTTT. Protein product: CASYQVEQANIIFF.

This clone was seen more than once but under ten times. The J gene is TRBJ2-1, the V gene TRBV24-1; maybe TRBD2 (5 bases). The V and J ends lost 3 bases and 8 bases respectively, with 13 bases between them. This CDR3 contains 14 residues. Germline V gene data show CDR1 as KGHDR and CDR2 as SFDVKD. CDR3: CATSDLDSADEQFF. The CDR3 region has the DNA TGTGCCACCAGTGATCTGGACTCGGCTGATGAGCAGTTCTTC.

The V and J genes are TRBV19 and TRBJ2-5, with D perhaps matching TRBD2 (5 bases). In germline, CDR1 is LNHDA, CDR2 SQIVND (reference sequence). V was cut by 8 bases and J by 2 bases, with 15 bases left in between. The CDR3 is made up of 14 amino acids. CDR3 region: CASRDRVQQETQYF. The CDR3 nucleotides read TGTGCCAGTCGGGATAGGGTACAGCAAGAGACCCAGTACTTC.

This chain joins TRBV28 and TRBJ1-6, with D hard to call. Trimming cost V 5 bases and J 6 bases, with 20 bases left between them. CDR3 length: 17 amino acids. From germline, CDR1 is MDHEN and CDR2 SYDVKM. CDR3 nucleotides: TGTGCCAGCAGTCTCTCACCGGGGTCTCTTGGTAATTCACCCCTCCACTTT. Residues: CASSLSPGSLGNSPLHF. The entire variable domain, with the rest obtained from reference TRBV28 and TRBJ1-6, is as follows: DVKVTQSSRYLVKRTGEKVFLECVQDMDHENMFWYRQDPGLGLRLIYFSYDVKMKEKGDIPEGYSVSREKKERFSLILESASTNQTSMYLCASSLSPGSLGNSPLHFGNGTRLTVT.

This clone was detected a few times. This chain links TRBV4-1 with TRBJ2-2; tentative D call: TRBD2 (7 bases). V was clipped by 4 bases and J by 0 bases, with 21 bases between them. The V gene's germline CDR1 is MGHRA and CDR2 YSYEKL. The length of the CDR3 is 19 residues. The CDR3 here is CASSRKGGAGSTNTGELFF. The CDR3 coding sequence is TGCGCCAGCAGCCGAAAAGGGGGGGCCGGAAGTACGAACACCGGGGAGCTGTTTTTT.

This rearrangement joins TRBV4-2 to TRBJ1-4; maybe TRBD1 (6 bases). The germline CDR1 and CDR2 sequences are LGHNA and YNFKEQ. The V end lost 4 bases, the J end lost 0 bases, and 12 bases lay between the germline ends. The CDR3 consists of 16 residues. CDR3 residues: CASSLSSGATNEKLFF. CDR3 DNA sequence: TGTGCCAGCAGCCTCTCGTCAGGGGCAACTAATGAAAAACTGTTTTTT.

The rearrangement uses TRBV5-5 and TRBJ2-5; 11 nucleotides line up with TRBD2. Germline V gives CDR1 SGHKS, CDR2 YYEKEE (reference sequence). This CDR3 is 16 amino acids long. V gave up 5 bases and J gave up 4 bases; unmatched junction bases: 10. The CDR3 DNA is TGTGCCAGCAGTCATTCTAGCGGGAGGTTTGCAGAGACCCAGTACTTC. Its translation: CASSHSSGRFAETQYF.

In this sample, this clone turned up once. The chain is built from TRBV5-4 and TRBJ2-1, with D maybe TRBD1 (5 bases). The CDR3 extends over 13 amino acids. CDR1 and CDR2 from the germline V gene are SGHNT and YYREEE (reference sequence). Trimming removed 3 bases at V and 4 bases at J, with 8 bases between. The CDR3 reads CASSSTDYNEQFF. The CDR3 region has the DNA TGTGCCAGCAGCTCGACAGATTACAATGAGCAGTTCTTC.

This sequence joins TRBV2 and TRBJ1-2, with 7 bases identical to TRBD1. Germline V gene lookup returns CDR1 SNHLY and CDR2 FYNNEI. Trimming cost V 3 bases and J 9 bases; bases outside gene matches: 4. The CDR3 length is 12 residues. The CDR3 sequence: CASSERGLSYTF. The DNA of the CDR3 is TGTGCCAGCAGTGAGAGGGGGCTAAGCTACACCTTC. Together with reference TRBV2 and TRBJ1-2, the CDR3 gives the full variable domain: EPEVTQTPSHQVTQMGQEVILRCVPISNHLYFYWYRQILGQKVEFLVSFYNNEISEKSEIFDDQFSVERPDGSNFTLKIRSTKLEDSAMYFCASSERGLSYTFGSGTRLTVV.

The V and J genes are TRBV24-1 and TRBJ2-5; a weak D match, TRBD1 (6 bases). Germline CDR1 reads KGHDR; CDR2 reads SFDVKD. The CDR3 has 15 residues. Trimming shortened V by 2 bases and J by 2 bases, and 11 bases separated the two germline ends. This CDR3 reads CATSDSGTPQETQYF. Here the CDR3 DNA reads TGTGCCACCAGTGATTCCGGGACACCACAAGAGACCCAGTACTTC.

The V call is TRBV6-2 or TRBV6-3, the J call TRBJ1-2, with 8 bases identical to TRBD1. The V and J ends lost 5 bases and 5 bases, in that order; junction bases with no gene match: 10. CDR3 length: 15 amino acids. Germline V gives CDR1 MNHEY, CDR2 SVGEGT. The CDR3 DNA is TGTGCCAGCAGTCTCATCGGACAGGGCGGGTATGGCTACACCTTC. It yields the protein CASSLIGQGGYGYTF.

In this sample, this clone turned up a few times. The gene calls are TRBV20-1 and TRBJ1-1, with no clear D. Germline V gives CDR1 DFQATT, CDR2 SNEGSKA (reference sequence). The V end lost 6 bases, the J end lost 11 bases, and 16 bases lay between the germline ends. This CDR3 region has 11 residues. This CDR3 is CSAGGGLQAFF. CDR3 DNA sequence: TGCAGTGCAGGTGGAGGGTTGCAGGCTTTCTTT.

This rearrangement joins TRBV7-8 to TRBJ1-4, with 11 bases lining up with TRBD1. The germline gives CDR1 SGHVS, CDR2 FQNEAQ. J gave up 8 bases and V 5 bases, and 13 bases lay outside the gene matches. The CDR3 is 17 amino acids. The CDR3 spells CASSERTGGVMREKLFF. CDR3 sequence (DNA): TGTGCCAGCAGCGAAAGGACAGGGGGCGTAATGAGGGAAAAACTGTTTTTT.

V and J are TRBV28 and TRBJ2-7; 8 bases agree with TRBD2. The trim removed 3 bases at V and 3 bases at J, leaving 16 bases unmatched. Germline CDR1 reads MDHEN; CDR2 reads SYDVKM. CDR3 length: 18 residues. CDR3 amino acids: CASSFSRGGRLANYEQYF. The CDR3 nucleotides are TGTGCCAGCAGTTTTTCGCGGGGCGGAAGACTAGCGAACTACGAGCAGTACTTC.

The gene calls are TRBV5-4 and TRBJ2-5; 8 nucleotides line up with TRBD1. Trimming took 4 bases from V and 1 from J; bases not matched to a gene: 3. The CDR3 has 14 residues. Per germline, CDR1 SGHNT and CDR2 YYREEE (reference sequence). The CDR3 loop is CASSTTGGQETQYF. The CDR3 nucleotides read TGTGCCAGCAGCACAACAGGGGGCCAAGAGACCCAGTACTTC.

The V gene is TRBV7-9, the J gene TRBJ1-2; 9 bases map to TRBD1. The CDR3 extends over 13 amino acids. V lost 1 base, J lost 8 bases, and 2 bases stayed unmatched. Per germline, CDR1 SEHNR and CDR2 FQNEAQ (reference sequence). CDR3 in DNA: TGTGCCAGCAGCTTAGGGGACAGGGTCGGCTACACCTTC. Protein: CASSLGDRVGYTF.

The chain couples TRBV9 to TRBJ2-1; 7 positions agree with TRBD1. The germline gives CDR1 SGDLS, CDR2 YYNGEE. The junction had 10 bases not matched to a gene; V was cut back by 4 bases and J by 0 bases. The CDR3 has 17 residues. The CDR3 DNA follows: TGTGCCAGCAGCTACCTCGGACAGGCGGCCTCCTACAATGAGCAGTTCTTC. Its translation is CASSYLGQAASYNEQFF.

The gene calls are TRBV28 and TRBJ1-6; D might be TRBD1 (6 bases). Germline-derived CDR1 and CDR2 are MDHEN and SYDVKM. This CDR3 has 15 residues. Deletions cut 4 bases from V and 5 bases from J, with 12 bases between. CDR3 sequence: CASSSGTQDNSPLHF. DNA of the CDR3: TGTGCCAGCAGTTCCGGGACACAAGATAATTCACCCCTCCACTTT.

The chain employs TRBV6-2 or TRBV6-3 and TRBJ2-5, with D hard to call. The CDR3 sequence is 14 residues long. Trimming cost V 4 bases and J 2 bases, with 11 bases left between them. The germline V gene encodes CDR1 MNHEY and CDR2 SVGEGT. The CDR3 here is CASSLVSRQETQYF. CDR3 bases: TGTGCCAGCAGTTTGGTCTCCAGGCAAGAGACCCAGTACTTC.

J is TRBJ1-2 and V is TRBV7-8, with D possibly being TRBD1 (5 bases). CDR1 and CDR2 (germline): SGHVS, FQNEAQ. V lost 7 bases, J lost 3 bases, and 18 bases lay in between. This CDR3 spans 15 amino acids. The CDR3 nucleotides are TGTGCCAGCACCAATCGCCCACAGGAAGACTATGGCTACACCTTC. It translates to CASTNRPQEDYGYTF. The complete variable domain, with remaining parts taken from reference TRBV7-8 and TRBJ1-2, reads GAGVSQSPRYKVAKRGQDVALRCDPISGHVSLFWYQQALGQGPEFLTYFQNEAQLDKSGLPSDRFFAERPEGSVSTLKIQRTQQEDSAVYLCASTNRPQEDYGYTFGSGTRLTVV.

J is TRBJ2-5 and V is TRBV6-5, with D possibly being TRBD2 (5 bases). Looked up from germline, CDR1 is MNHEY and CDR2 is SVGAGI. Trimming took off 7 bases at V and 2 bases at J, with 11 bases between the two ends. The CDR3 is made up of 13 amino acids. The CDR3 reads CASNLQRQETQYF. The CDR3, as DNA: TGTGCCAGCAATCTCCAGCGGCAAGAGACCCAGTACTTC.

This rearrangement joins TRBV11-2 to TRBJ1-6; weak D call: TRBD1 (6 bases). Germline loops: CDR1 SGHAT, CDR2 FQNNGV. Between the trimmed V and J ends, which lost 4 bases and 4 bases, there was a span of 8 bases. The CDR3 spans 14 residues. The CDR3 nucleotides read TGTGCCAGCAGCTCACAGGGTTATAATTCACCCCTCCACTTT. This encodes CASSSQGYNSPLHF.

The V gene is TRBV3-1 (or the pseudogene TRBV3-2), the J gene TRBJ2-7, with D uncertain. V was cut by 0 bases and J by 3 bases, with 9 bases left in between. This CDR3 has 14 amino acids. Looked up from germline, CDR1 is LGHDT and CDR2 is YNNKEL (reference sequence). This CDR3 is CASSQDGGFYEQYF. The CDR3 DNA reads TGTGCCAGCAGCCAAGATGGCGGATTCTACGAGCAGTACTTC.